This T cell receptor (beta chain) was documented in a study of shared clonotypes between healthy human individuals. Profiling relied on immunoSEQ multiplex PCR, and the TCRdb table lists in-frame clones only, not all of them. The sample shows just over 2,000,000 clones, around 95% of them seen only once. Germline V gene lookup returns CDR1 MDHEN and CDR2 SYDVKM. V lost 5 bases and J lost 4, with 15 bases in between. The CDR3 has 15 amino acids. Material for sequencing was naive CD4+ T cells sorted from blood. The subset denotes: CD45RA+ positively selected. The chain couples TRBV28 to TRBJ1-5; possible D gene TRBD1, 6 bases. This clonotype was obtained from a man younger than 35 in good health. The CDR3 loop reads CASSTPGQLNQPQHF. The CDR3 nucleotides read TGTGCCAGCAGTACCCCGGGACAACTAAATCAGCCCCAGCATTTT. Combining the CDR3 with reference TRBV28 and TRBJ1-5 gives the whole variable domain DVKVTQSSRYLVKRTGEKVFLECVQDMDHENMFWYRQDPGLGLRLIYFSYDVKMKEKGDIPEGYSVSREKKERFSLILESASTNQTSMYLCASSTPGQLNQPQHFGDGTRLSIL.